The rows below give T cell receptor beta chains drawn from one sample of a study of cytomegalovirus exposure and HLA in healthy donors. Measured with immunoSEQ multiplex PCR; TCRdb has only the in-frame clones, and not every one. The sample data list roughly 41,000 clones. Sequencing was performed on PBMCs. All receptors derive from a woman aged 40 to 49 in good health and CMV-seronegative. Each CDR3 is given with its conserved first and last residue. D genes are given only for firm matches.

J	V	D	CDR3	DNA
TRBJ2-7	TRBV9	-	CASSVGAATPTYEQYF	TGTGCCAGCAGCGTAGGCGCCGCGACTCCTACCTACGAGCAGTACTTC
TRBJ1-2	TRBV6-5	-	CASSYSTGLGYTF	TGTGCCAGCAGTTACTCAACAGGTCTCGGCTACACCTTC
TRBJ2-7	TRBV6-5	-	CASSYSDPTLYEQYF	TGTGCCAGCAGTTACTCAGATCCTACCCTCTACGAGCAGTACTTC
TRBJ2-1	TRBV15	-	CATSRGERATSYNEQFF	TGTGCCACCAGCAGAGGTGAGCGGGCAACCTCCTACAATGAGCAGTTCTTC
TRBJ2-1	TRBV7-2	TRBD2	CASSSLAGAYNEQFF	TGTGCCAGCAGCTCCTTAGCGGGGGCCTACAATGAGCAGTTCTTC
TRBJ1-1	TRBV19	-	CASTLGRGNTEAFF	TGTGCCAGTACCCTTGGACGGGGGAACACTGAAGCTTTCTTT
TRBJ1-1	TRBV6-5	TRBD1	CASSPIQGAKAFF	TGTGCCAGCAGTCCGATACAGGGGGCGAAAGCTTTCTTT
TRBJ2-3	TRBV25-1	-	CASSYTGPRTDTQYF	TGTGCCAGCAGTTACACAGGTCCACGCACAGATACGCAGTATTTT
TRBJ2-7	TRBV7-2	TRBD2	CASSHEASGRVYEQYF	TGTGCCAGCAGTCATGAGGCTAGCGGTAGAGTCTACGAGCAGTACTTC
TRBJ2-2	TRBV28	-	CASSPGGGRSNTGELFF	TGTGCCAGCAGCCCTGGGGGCGGGAGATCGAACACCGGGGAGCTGTTTTTT
TRBJ1-5	TRBV27	-	CASSPDWSSFNQPQHF	TGTGCCAGCAGTCCTGACTGGAGTTCGTTTAATCAGCCCCAGCATTTT
TRBJ2-3	TRBV6-5	TRBD2	CASSLSTSGRTDTQYF	TGTGCCAGCAGTTTGTCGACTAGCGGGAGAACAGATACGCAGTATTTT
TRBJ1-1	TRBV29-1	-	CSGGEDTYTEAFF	TGCAGCGGGGGTGAGGACACATACACTGAAGCTTTCTTT
TRBJ1-5	TRBV2	TRBD1	CASRGQGVQPQHF	TGTGCCAGCAGAGGACAGGGGGTTCAGCCCCAGCATTTT
TRBJ1-3	TRBV30	-	CAWRGDTMRGNTIYF	TGTGCCTGGAGGGGGGACACCATGAGGGGAAACACCATATATTTT
TRBJ2-3	TRBV4-3	TRBD2	CASSPQGLAGVNTQYF	TGCGCCAGCAGCCCCCAGGGACTAGCGGGAGTAAATACGCAGTATTTT
TRBJ2-2	TRBV6-4	-	CASSDRETGELFF	TGTGCCAGCAGTGACAGGGAGACCGGGGAGCTGTTTTTT
TRBJ2-3	TRBV18	TRBD2	CASSPAGAGDTQYF	TGTGCCAGCTCACCAGCGGGAGCTGGAGATACGCAGTATTTT
TRBJ2-2	TRBV19	-	CASIASYLSGNTGELFF	TGTGCCAGTATCGCCTCCTACTTGTCAGGGAACACCGGGGAGCTGTTTTTT
TRBJ2-7	TRBV9	TRBD1	CASSVEGTGSYEQYF	TGTGCCAGCAGCGTAGAGGGGACAGGCTCCTACGAGCAGTACTTC
TRBJ1-1	TRBV9	-	CASSVLGPLNTEAFF	TGTGCCAGCAGCGTATTGGGCCCGCTGAACACTGAAGCTTTCTTT
TRBJ1-2	TRBV9	TRBD1	CASSQGQGDGYTF	TGTGCCAGCAGCCAGGGACAGGGTGATGGCTACACCTTC
TRBJ2-5	TRBV25-1	TRBD1	CASSELGQGKTQYF	TGTGCCAGCAGTGAACTGGGACAGGGGAAGACCCAGTACTTC
TRBJ1-1	TRBV5-1	-	CASSPGVNTEAFF	TGCGCCAGCAGCCCGGGGGTGAACACTGAAGCTTTCTTT
TRBJ2-7	TRBV18	TRBD2	CASSASGGPREQYF	TGTGCCAGCTCCGCCTCGGGAGGGCCCAGGGAGCAGTACTTC
TRBJ1-3	TRBV6-1	-	CATLASNSGNTIYF	TGCGCCACCCTCGCAAGCAACTCTGGAAACACCATATATTTT
TRBJ2-7	TRBV7-7	-	CASSLVAGSGEQYF	TGTGCTAGCAGCTTAGTCGCGGGTTCGGGCGAGCAGTACTTC
TRBJ1-4	TRBV5-1	TRBD1	CASSSTGTGAEKLFF	TGCGCCAGCAGCTCGACCGGGACAGGGGCAGAAAAACTGTTTTTT
TRBJ2-1	TRBV27	TRBD2	CASSPFGLAGGTYNEQFF	TGTGCCAGCAGTCCCTTCGGACTAGCGGGAGGGACCTACAATGAGCAGTTCTTC
TRBJ2-7	TRBV2	-	CASSEIREEQYF	TGTGCCAGCAGTGAAATACGAGAGGAGCAGTACTTC
TRBJ2-3	TRBV4-1	-	CASSHLAGPFSTDTQYF	TGCGCCAGCAGCCACTTGGCGGGCCCTTTTAGCACAGATACGCAGTATTTT
TRBJ1-5	TRBV29-1	-	CSVELGSFQHF	TGCAGCGTTGAGCTGGGGAGTTTCCAGCATTTT
TRBJ2-7	TRBV5-1	TRBD2	CASSLGLAGGPNYEQYF	TGCGCCAGCAGCTTGGGACTAGCGGGAGGGCCTAACTACGAGCAGTACTTC
TRBJ2-6	TRBV7-7	TRBD1	CASSQGGAGANVLTF	TGTGCTAGCAGCCAAGGGGGCGCTGGGGCCAACGTCCTGACTTTC
TRBJ1-2	TRBV5-4	TRBD1	CASSLVGGGGYTF	TGTGCCAGCAGCTTGGTAGGGGGCGGTGGCTACACCTTC
TRBJ2-7	TRBV30	-	CAFAGISAGEQYF	TGTGCCTTTGCCGGGATTTCTGCTGGCGAGCAGTACTTC
TRBJ2-7	TRBV19	TRBD1	CASSIDHWTGGDEQYF	TGTGCCAGTAGTATAGATCACTGGACAGGGGGCGACGAGCAGTACTTC
TRBJ2-4	TRBV6-1	-	CASRQSQGTKNIQYF	TGTGCCAGCAGACAGTCCCAGGGAACCAAAAACATTCAGTACTTC
TRBJ2-4	TRBV7-9	TRBD1	CASSLGDRANIQYF	TGTGCCAGCAGCTTGGGGGACAGGGCAAACATTCAGTACTTC
TRBJ1-1	TRBV2	-	CASSERGGMNTEAFF	TGTGCCAGCAGTGAGCGGGGGGGGATGAACACTGAAGCTTTCTTT
TRBJ2-7	TRBV5-1	TRBD2	CASSLLAGGAYEQYF	TGCGCCAGCAGCTTGCTTGCGGGAGGCGCCTACGAGCAGTACTTC
TRBJ2-6	TRBV4-2	-	CASSQDRGSGANVLTF	TGTGCCAGCAGCCAAGACAGGGGCTCTGGGGCCAACGTCCTGACTTTC
TRBJ1-5	TRBV5-6	-	CASSLAAAIGNQPQHF	TGTGCCAGCAGCTTGGCCGCCGCTATCGGGAATCAGCCCCAGCATTTT
TRBJ2-7	TRBV7-2	TRBD2	CASSPGLAGGINPYEQYF	TGTGCCAGCAGCCCGGGACTAGCGGGAGGGATCAACCCCTACGAGCAGTACTTC
TRBJ1-2	TRBV5-1	TRBD1	CASSPWTGGIYGYTF	TGCGCCAGCAGCCCCTGGACAGGGGGCATCTATGGCTACACCTTC
TRBJ2-3	TRBV7-3	TRBD2	CASSLSSGRDADTQYF	TGTGCCAGCAGCTTGTCTAGCGGGAGGGACGCAGATACGCAGTATTTT
TRBJ1-2	TRBV9	-	CASTQANYGYTF	TGTGCCAGCACTCAGGCTAACTATGGCTACACCTTC
TRBJ2-1	TRBV4-2	-	CASSQEGAAYNEQFF	TGTGCCAGCAGCCAAGAGGGAGCGGCCTACAATGAGCAGTTCTTC
TRBJ2-7	TRBV6-5	TRBD2	CASSSQSRENGEQYF	TGTGCCAGCAGTTCGCAGTCGCGGGAGAACGGCGAGCAGTACTTC
TRBJ2-7	TRBV29-1	TRBD1	CSALGGTGRDEQYF	TGCAGCGCCCTCGGAGGGACAGGGAGAGACGAGCAGTACTTC
TRBJ2-5	TRBV23-1	-	CASVSGETQYF	TGCGCCAGCGTTTCAGGGGAGACCCAGTACTTC
TRBJ2-2	TRBV5-1	-	CASSGRPEEWATGELFF	TGCGCCAGCAGCGGGAGGCCCGAAGAGTGGGCCACCGGGGAGCTGTTTTTT
TRBJ2-7	TRBV27	TRBD2	CASSLAGAPYEQYF	TGTGCCAGCAGCCTAGCGGGAGCCCCCTACGAGCAGTACTTC
TRBJ1-1	TRBV28	TRBD1	CASRTGYAEAFF	TGTGCCAGCAGGACAGGGTACGCTGAAGCTTTCTTT
TRBJ2-7	TRBV6-6	TRBD2	CASSYGEGLVGEQYF	TGTGCCAGCAGTTATGGGGAGGGCTTGGTTGGGGAGCAGTACTTC
TRBJ2-1	TRBV29-1	TRBD2	CSVDPEIPGLVFSRPNEQFF	TGCAGCGTTGATCCCGAGATACCGGGACTAGTTTTCAGTAGGCCCAATGAGCAGTTCTTC
TRBJ2-1	TRBV7-9	-	CASAESGSYNEQFF	TGTGCCAGCGCCGAGTCGGGGTCCTACAATGAGCAGTTCTTC
TRBJ1-5	TRBV19	TRBD1	CASRRGQQPQHF	TGTGCCAGTAGGCGGGGACAGCAGCCCCAGCATTTT
TRBJ1-3	TRBV7-2	-	CASSSDRVSGNTIYF	TGTGCCAGCAGCTCCGACAGAGTCTCTGGAAACACCATATATTTT
TRBJ1-1	TRBV15	-	CATSKKTVTEAFF	TGTGCCACCAGCAAAAAGACAGTCACTGAAGCTTTCTTT